The 6 T cell receptor beta chains in this list originate from one sample, sequenced in a study of T cell responses to AZD1222 COVID-19 vaccine (dated by TCRdb to 2020 to 2022). The sample's time point, from its label and the paper: baseline before first vaccination. Library prep was done by the immunoSEQ multiplex PCR assay. TCRdb's version of the immuneACCESS table is confined to in-frame rearrangements and falls short of the full clone set. An unresolved V gene accounts for under half of the shortfall where checked; the remainder is of unknown origin. This sample comprises around 88,000 clones, less than 90% of them detected only once. The ten largest clones capture approximately 7% of the sample. Sequencing was performed on peripheral blood, taken on day 0 of AZD1222 vaccination. The origin of the receptors is an adult in good health.

The DNA for the CDR3 is TGTGCCAGCAGCGGTCCGGGACTAGCCACAGATACGCAGTATTTT. Protein product: CASSGPGLATDTQYF. V usage is TRBV7-3 and J usage is TRBJ2-3, with TRBD2 matching 9 bases. The CDR3 extends over 15 amino acids. V dropped 5 bases and J dropped 2; count of bases not matched to a gene: 5. Germline V CDR1 and CDR2: SGHTA, FQGTGA.

This chain joins TRBV28 and TRBJ2-3, with TRBD2 as a possible D gene (5 bases). Trimming pared 1 base from V and 2 bases from J, leaving 10 bases between. This CDR3 contains 15 residues. Germline V gene lookup returns CDR1 MDHEN and CDR2 SYDVKM. The CDR3 spells CASSLFLAVTDTQYF. In DNA, the CDR3 is TGTGCCAGCAGTTTATTCCTAGCTGTCACAGATACGCAGTATTTT.

V is TRBV28 and J is TRBJ1-5; a possible D gene is TRBD1 (5 bases). Trimming removed 6 bases at V and 5 bases at J, with 11 bases between. Germline V gene sequence: CDR1 MDHEN, CDR2 SYDVKM. The CDR3 contains 13 residues. The DNA for the CDR3 is TGTGCCAGCAGGTCCCCAGGGTATCAGCCCCAGCATTTT. Residues: CASRSPGYQPQHF.

The V call is TRBV9, the J call TRBJ2-7, with D perhaps TRBD1 (6 bases). This CDR3 is built from 13 residues. CDR1 and CDR2 (germline): SGDLS, YYNGEE. The germline V and J ends were trimmed by 4 bases and 3 bases, with 11 bases remaining between them. The DNA for the CDR3 is TGTGCCAGCAGCAGGACAGAGGGCTACGAGCAGTACTTC. Amino acid sequence: CASSRTEGYEQYF.

This clone was seen a few times. The chain links TRBV19 to TRBJ2-5; TRBD2 aligns across 7 bases. Looked up from germline, CDR1 is LNHDA and CDR2 is SQIVND (reference sequence). Trimming cost V 5 bases and J 4 bases; bases outside gene matches: 7. This CDR3 is built from 14 residues. As DNA, the CDR3 is TGTGCCAGTAGTTCGACTAGCTTCCCAGAGACCCAGTACTTC. Residues: CASSSTSFPETQYF.

This sequence joins TRBV25-1 and TRBJ2-1, with D maybe TRBD2 (5 bases). The germline V gene has CDR1 MGHDK and CDR2 SYGVNS. Trimming stripped 2 bases from V and 0 bases from J, with 11 bases between. This CDR3 is 16 amino acids long. DNA of the CDR3: TGTGCCAGCAGTGAAGAGGGCCCTAGCTCCTACAATGAGCAGTTCTTC. Residues: CASSEEGPSSYNEQFF.